This entry concerns a single TCR beta chain. The entry originates in a study of human CD8 memory T cell subsets. Germline CDR1 SGHVS, CDR2 FQNEAQ. The CDR3 loop spans 20 amino acids. Libraries of TCR beta chains were produced by 5' RACE (UMI-labeled). From the 5' RACE reads, TCRdb lists one entry per CDR3 protein and no DNA. The table gives about 17,000 distinct CDR3 sequences; the top ten clones make up approximately 6% of it. Stem-like memory CD8+ T cell (TSTEM) populations were CCR7+ PD-1- TIGIT-. The source of the RNA was duplicate vials containing 150,000 sorted CD8+ T cells for each subset. The chain recombines TRBV7-8 with TRBJ2-4; the D call of TRBD1 rests on TCRdb alone, since no DNA is present to check it. The clonotype originates from a human donor in good health. Sequencing was carried out using CD8+ stem-like memory T cells (TSCM and TCM) sorted from PBMCs. Subset reported: stem-like memory CD8 T cells (TSTEM), CCR7+ PD-1- TIGIT-. The CDR3 reads CASSPLAWGMGQRAKNIQYF.